This entry lists 26 T cell receptor beta chains sequenced from one sample in a study of identical twins. TCRdb re-called the 5' RACE reads through MiXCR, storing one row per CDR3 protein. The repertoire holds roughly 1.6 million distinct CDR3 sequences, with roughly a third as singletons. Specimen: cord blood. Receptors originate from a newborn girl in good health.

Worth noting for this clonotype: This may be a read error: a much more frequent sequence differs by one nucleotide. The rearrangement joins TRBV3-1 to TRBJ2-7; D is uncertain. V gave up 2 bases and J gave up 2 bases, with 4 bases separating them. This CDR3 has 12 residues. From germline, CDR1 is LGHDT and CDR2 YNNKEL (reference sequence). CDR3 in amino acids: CASSQQPYEQYF. DNA for the CDR3: TGTGCCAGCAGCCAACAACCCTACGAGCAGTACTTC.

This clonotype was observed a single time. This chain connects TRBV10-3 to TRBJ1-1; possible D gene TRBD1, 5 bases. Germline CDR1 reads ENHRY; CDR2 reads SYGVKD. Trimming took off 6 bases at V and 0 bases at J, with 11 bases between the two ends. The CDR3 contains 14 residues. CDR3 bases: TGTGCCATCAGGGCCAGGGAGGTGAACACTGAAGCTTTCTTT. Translated: CAIRAREVNTEAFF.

V usage is TRBV29-1 and J usage is TRBJ2-7; TRBD1 matches at 7 bases. The V segment lost 0 bases and the J segment 3 bases; nucleotides outside the gene matches: 8. Germline lookup yields CDR1 SQVTM and CDR2 ANQGSEA. The CDR3 is 15 amino acids. CDR3 sequence: CSVEDRTGALYEQYF. The CDR3 DNA follows: TGCAGCGTTGAAGATAGGACAGGAGCCCTCTACGAGCAGTACTTC.

In its sample, this clonotype was seen a few times. CDR3 in amino acids: CASSPGLAEQFF. CDR3 nucleotide sequence: TGCGCCAGCAGCCCGGGACTAGCGGAGCAGTTCTTC. This sequence joins TRBV5-1 and TRBJ2-1; 10 bases align to TRBD2. There are 12 residues in the CDR3. The trim removed 4 bases at V and 10 bases at J, leaving 2 bases unmatched. Germline V gives CDR1 SGHRS, CDR2 YFSETQ.

There are many counts of this clonotype. The V call is TRBV25-1, the J call TRBJ2-4, with TRBD2 matching over 7 bases. The CDR3 is 14 amino acids. V lost 3 bases, J lost 7 bases, and 6 bases stayed unmatched. Germline lookup yields CDR1 MGHDK and CDR2 SYGVNS. The CDR3 reads CASSEAGVRNIQYF. CDR3 in DNA: TGTGCCAGCAGTGAGGCGGGGGTCAGGAACATTCAGTACTTC.

This clonotype occurred a few times. The chain couples TRBV24-1 to TRBJ2-1, with D possibly matching TRBD2 (7 bases). The CDR3 length is 17 residues. CDR1 is KGHDR and CDR2 is SFDVKD in the germline V gene. The ends were cut back, 0 bases at V and 1 base at J, with 12 bases in the middle. This chain's CDR3 is CATSDLDAGASYNEQFF. The DNA for the CDR3 is TGTGCCACCAGTGATTTGGACGCGGGGGCGTCCTACAATGAGCAGTTCTTC.

The V and J genes are TRBV5-1 and TRBJ2-7, with TRBD2 identical over 10 bases. The ends lost 4 bases at V and 1 base at J; junction bases unmatched: 11. CDR1 and CDR2 (germline): SGHRS, YFSETQ. There are 17 residues in the CDR3. The CDR3 loop is CASSQLPPSGSSYEQYF. CDR3 DNA: TGCGCCAGCAGCCAACTTCCCCCTAGCGGGAGTTCCTACGAGCAGTACTTC.

The genes are TRBV7-8 and TRBJ2-2; D call uncertain. Germline V gene lookup returns CDR1 SGHVS and CDR2 FQNEAQ. V lost 3 bases and J lost 5, with 13 bases in between. CDR3 length: 15 amino acids. The CDR3 spells CASSFRLARTGELFF. CDR3 nucleotides: TGTGCCAGCAGCTTCCGTTTGGCGCGTACCGGGGAGCTGTTTTTT.

V is TRBV6-5 and J is TRBJ1-5, with 9 bases fitting TRBD1. Losses at the gene ends were 5 bases for V and 6 bases for J; bases not matched to a gene: 8. The CDR3 spans 15 residues. Germline V CDR1 and CDR2: MNHEY, SVGAGI. This CDR3 reads CASSRTGALAQPQHF. CDR3 in DNA: TGTGCCAGCAGTAGGACAGGGGCCCTAGCTCAGCCCCAGCATTTT.

V gene TRBV9 combines with J gene TRBJ2-7; 7 positions match TRBD2. The CDR3 covers 15 residues. Germline V gene sequence: CDR1 SGDLS, CDR2 YYNGEE. The trim removed 4 bases at V and 7 bases at J, leaving 14 bases unmatched. The CDR3 is CASSSQRGTYNEQYF. The CDR3 DNA sequence: TGTGCCAGCAGCTCCCAGCGGGGCACCTACAATGAGCAGTACTTC.

The sample holds a few counts of this clonotype. The chain employs TRBV2 and TRBJ2-3; 9 positions match TRBD2. This CDR3 is 19 amino acids long. Germline CDR1 reads SNHLY; CDR2 reads FYNNEI. Trimming at V came to 9 bases and at J to 0 bases, leaving 19 bases not matched to a gene. The CDR3 reads CARTTGGLANNSSTDTQYF. The CDR3 nucleotides are TGTGCCAGGACAACGGGGGGACTAGCCAACAATTCTAGCACAGATACGCAGTATTTT.

A few counts support this clonotype. The V gene is TRBV6-5, the J gene TRBJ1-1; D possibly corresponds to TRBD1 (6 bases). The CDR3 covers 14 residues. Per the germline V gene, CDR1 is MNHEY and CDR2 is SVGAGI. Trimming removed 5 bases at V and 1 base at J, with 11 bases between. The CDR3 sequence: CASSPSRGNTEAFF. The CDR3 DNA reads TGTGCCAGCAGTCCTAGCAGGGGGAACACTGAAGCTTTCTTT.

This chain links TRBV7-9 with TRBJ2-5, with a tentative D call TRBD1 (6 bases). CDR3 length: 13 amino acids. CDR1 SEHNR and CDR2 FQNEAQ come from the germline V gene (reference sequence). Trimming stripped 0 bases from V and 11 bases from J, with 13 bases between. CDR3: CASSLALQGEQYF. DNA for the CDR3: TGTGCCAGCAGCTTAGCGTTACAGGGTGAGCAGTACTTC. The full variable domain, rest sourced from reference TRBV7-9 and TRBJ2-5, is DTGVSQNPRHKITKRGQNVTFRCDPISEHNRLYWYRQTLGQGPEFLTYFQNEAQLEKSRLLSDRFSAERPKGSFSTLEIQRTEQGDSAMYLCASSLALQGEQYFGPGTRLLVL.

In its sample, this clonotype was seen a few times. The chain has TRBV20-1 and TRBJ1-1; the D gene is possibly TRBD1 (6 bases). This CDR3 is 8 amino acids long. CDR1 DFQATT and CDR2 SNEGSKA come from the germline V gene (reference sequence). CDR3 DNA: TGCAGGGGGGGCCCGGCTTTCTTT. It yields the protein CRGGPAFF.

V usage is TRBV12-3 or TRBV12-4 and J usage is TRBJ1-2; D ambiguous. The CDR3 length is 13 residues. V was clipped by 8 bases and J by 8 bases, with 18 bases between them. The CDR3 reads CASSPGGPHGYTF. CDR3 sequence (DNA): TGTGCCAGCTCTCCGGGAGGACCTCACGGCTACACCTTC.

The sample holds a few counts of this clonotype. The chain recombines TRBV20-1 with TRBJ2-5; D possibly corresponds to TRBD1 (5 bases). CDR3 size: 14 residues. From germline, CDR1 is DFQATT and CDR2 SNEGSKA (reference sequence). V was clipped by 3 bases and J by 5 bases, with 16 bases between them. CDR3 nucleotide sequence: TGCAGTGCTAGCGCCAAAAACCACAGGGAGACCCAGTACTTC. This encodes CSASAKNHRETQYF.

This clonotype was seen a handful of times. J is TRBJ1-1 and V is TRBV12-3 or TRBV12-4; 7 positions match TRBD1. J gave up 6 bases and V 5 bases, and 12 bases lay outside the gene matches. The CDR3 consists of 15 residues. CDR3: CASSTYRGGGAEAFF. In nucleotides, the CDR3 is TGTGCCAGCAGTACGTACAGGGGAGGAGGGGCTGAAGCTTTCTTT.

This clonotype was counted only a few times. The rearrangement links TRBV10-1 to TRBJ2-7, with D possibly matching TRBD1 (6 bases). V was cut by 0 bases and J by 3 bases, with 12 bases left in between. This CDR3 contains 15 residues. Per germline, CDR1 WNHNN and CDR2 SYGVQD (reference sequence). The CDR3 sequence is CASSESSGVDYEQYF. In DNA form, the CDR3 reads TGCGCCAGCAGTGAGTCCTCAGGGGTGGACTACGAGCAGTACTTC.

This clonotype was observed a handful of times. This chain links TRBV20-1 with TRBJ2-1; the match to TRBD2 covers 8 bases. The J segment lost 2 bases and the V segment lost 0 bases, leaving 0 bases of the junction unmatched. Looked up from germline, CDR1 is DFQATT and CDR2 is SNEGSKA (reference sequence). The CDR3 runs to 14 residues. The CDR3 region has the DNA TGCAGTGCTAGAGAGCGGGGGGCCTACAATGAGCAGTTCTTC. Protein: CSARERGAYNEQFF.

In this sample, this clonotype turned up a few times. V usage is TRBV5-1 and J usage is TRBJ2-1; D may be TRBD2 (5 bases). The J call may be mistaken, given a closer DNA end match to TRBJ2-7. Germline CDR1 is SGHRS and CDR2 is YFSETQ. The length of the CDR3 is 15 residues. The CDR3: CASSLFGDSYNEQYF. CDR3 DNA sequence: TGCGCCAGCAGCTTGTTCGGGGATTCCTACAATGAGCAGTACTTC.

This clonotype was detected ten times or more. The CDR3 reads CASSFTHNLSGYTF. The DNA for the CDR3 is TGTGCCAGCAGTTTTACCCATAATCTTAGTGGCTACACCTTC. The chain couples TRBV12-3 or TRBV12-4 to TRBJ1-2, with no clear D. Trimming took 3 bases from V and 7 from J, leaving 15 bases between them. The CDR3 runs to 14 residues.

V usage is TRBV5-6 and J usage is TRBJ2-7; D remains ambiguous. The germline CDR1 and CDR2 sequences are SGHDT and YYEEEE. The CDR3 runs to 16 residues. The germline V and J ends were trimmed by 2 bases and 1 base, with 16 bases remaining between them. The CDR3: CASSLGQVVRSYEQYF. The CDR3 DNA sequence: TGTGCCAGCAGCTTAGGGCAGGTAGTTAGGTCCTACGAGCAGTACTTC.

This clonotype has a count of ten or more. The V gene is TRBV27, the J gene TRBJ2-7; the D is unclear. CDR3 length: 14 residues. V gave up 2 bases and J gave up 3 bases, with 11 bases separating them. Germline loops: CDR1 MNHEY, CDR2 SMNVEV (reference sequence). CDR3 DNA sequence: TGTGCCAGCAGTTTACGGTACCGTCACTACGAGCAGTACTTC. As protein: CASSLRYRHYEQYF.

The rearrangement uses TRBV6-6 and TRBJ2-3; 11 nucleotides align to TRBD2. The CDR3 totals 16 residues. J gave up 6 bases and V 6 bases, and 11 bases lay outside the gene matches. Germline V CDR1 and CDR2: MNHNY, SVGAGI (reference sequence). The CDR3 DNA sequence: TGTGCCAGCAGCCCCGAGCTAGCGGGGGGTGGGGATACGCAGTATTTT. It specifies CASSPELAGGGDTQYF.

For this clonotype: Compared with germline, one end of the junction differs, possibly owing to a read error. V usage is TRBV20-1 and J usage is TRBJ2-3; 7 nucleotides match TRBD1. Looked up from germline, CDR1 is DFQATT and CDR2 is SNEGSKA (reference sequence). This CDR3 has 14 residues. The CDR3 DNA is TGCAGGACATCGAGACAGGGTCACACAGATACGCACTATTTT. Its protein is CRTSRQGHTDTHYF.

J is TRBJ2-1 and V is TRBV11-1; 12 nucleotides line up with TRBD2. CDR1 is SGHAT and CDR2 is FQDESV in the germline V gene (reference sequence). With V trimmed by 1 base and J by 5 bases, 9 bases remained unmatched. This CDR3 contains 18 residues. The CDR3 coding sequence is TGTGCCAGCAGCTTAGGGTTACTAGCGGGAGGTAGCCACAATGAGCAGTTCTTC. This encodes CASSLGLLAGGSHNEQFF.